This is a list of T cell receptor beta chains from one sample in a study of regulatory T cells in long-lasting Graves disease. MiXCR, run by TCRdb on the multiplex PCR reads, gives a single entry per CDR3 protein. The sample has approximately 400,000 distinct CDR3 sequences, approximately 15% seen once. The same sample was also studied in work on T cells in Graves' hyperthyroidism and ophthalmopathy.

This material consisted of peripheral blood mononuclear cells (PBMCs), taken at new diagnosis, from a patient treated with antithyroid drugs. All receptors derive from a middle-aged woman with Graves disease. The CDR3 runs from the conserved cysteine through the conserved F or W. A D gene is named only where the DNA matches it firmly. Some rows mark clone size as missing; the rest say once, few, many or name a class of expanded clone.

d_call j_call v_call clone_size cdr3_aa cdr3_nt
TRBD1 TRBJ2-1 TRBV2 many CASSSDRVGAYNEQFF TGTGCCAGCAGTTCGGACAGGGTAGGTGCCTACAATGAGCAGTTCTTC
NA TRBJ1-5 TRBV4-3 few CASSQDMRGNQPQHF TGCGCCAGCAGCCAAGATATGCGGGGCAATCAGCCCCAGCATTTT
TRBD1 TRBJ2-1 TRBV6-2/TRBV6-3 few CASSYGPGQGYNEQFF TGTGCCAGCAGTTATGGTCCGGGACAGGGCTACAATGAGCAGTTCTTC
TRBD2 TRBJ2-1 TRBV7-8 many CASSLRPLAGVYNEQFF TGTGCCAGCAGCCTACGGCCCCTAGCGGGAGTGTACAATGAGCAGTTCTTC
NA TRBJ1-1 TRBV7-2 many CASSLAADLNTEAFF TGTGCCAGCAGCTTAGCGGCGGACTTGAACACTGAAGCTTTCTTT
TRBD1 TRBJ2-4 TRBV2 once CASSIQGLDKNIQYF TGTGCCAGCAGCATACAGGGGCTTGACAAAAACATTCAGTACTTC
TRBD1 TRBJ1-6 TRBV7-9 few CASSQDRGIDSPLHF TGTGCCAGCAGCCAAGACAGGGGGATAGATTCACCCCTCCACTTT
NA TRBJ2-7 TRBV12-3/TRBV12-4 many CASSFGGYYEQYF TGTGCCAGCAGTTTTGGGGGATACTACGAGCAGTACTTC
TRBD1 TRBJ2-7 TRBV28 few CASSLSLGDRGRFEQYF TGTGCCAGCAGTTTATCCTTGGGGGACAGGGGGCGCTTCGAGCAGTACTTC
NA TRBJ2-7 TRBV3-1 NA CASSQASSQQYF TGTGCCAGCAGCCAAGCCTCGTCTCAGCAGTACTTC
NA TRBJ2-1 TRBV5-1 NA CASSPSTGASYNEQFF TGCGCCAGCAGCCCCTCGACGGGAGCCTCATACAATGAGCAGTTCTTC
TRBD1 TRBJ2-7 TRBV28 many CASSFTGERIYEQYF TGTGCCAGCAGTTTTACAGGGGAGAGGATCTACGAGCAGTACTTC
NA TRBJ2-3 TRBV20-1 NA CSAGTGTVGMNTQYF TGCAGTGCCGGGACCGGGACGGTGGGAATGAATACGCAGTATTTT
TRBD2 TRBJ2-7 TRBV12-3/TRBV12-4 NA CASSRQGGGLAGGTYEQYF TGTGCCAGCAGTCGACAGGGGGGGGGGCTAGCGGGGGGTACCTACGAGCAGTACTTC
TRBD1 TRBJ2-5 TRBV12-3/TRBV12-4 many CASSSTGVLLPQETQYF TGTGCCAGCAGTTCCACAGGGGTCCTTCTCCCCCAAGAGACCCAGTACTTC
TRBD2 TRBJ2-2 TRBV10-1 NA CASSELKGGPGLDPNTGELFF TGCGCCAGCAGTGAGTTAAAAGGGGGTCCGGGACTAGACCCGAACACCGGGGAGCTGTTTTTT
NA TRBJ1-2 TRBV7-8 many CASSLEAPGGATYGYTF TGTGCCAGCAGCTTAGAGGCCCCGGGCGGAGCAACTTATGGCTACACCTTC
TRBD1 TRBJ2-1 TRBV28 many CASSRGTGMWYNEQFF TGTGCCAGCAGTAGGGGGACAGGTATGTGGTACAATGAGCAGTTCTTC
TRBD1 TRBJ2-4 TRBV12-3/TRBV12-4 many CATNTGGNIQYF TGTGCCACCAATACAGGGGGGAACATTCAGTACTTC
TRBD2 TRBJ2-1 TRBV28 few CASSTGTSGFNEQFF TGTGCCAGCAGCACCGGGACTAGCGGATTTAATGAGCAGTTCTTC
NA TRBJ1-1 TRBV2 NA CASSGTGRGNTEAFF TGTGCCAGCAGTGGAACGGGACGGGGGAACACTGAAGCTTTCTTT
NA TRBJ2-6 TRBV15 many CATGILGRSGANVLTF TGTGCCACCGGTATTTTAGGCAGATCTGGGGCCAACGTCCTGACTTTC
NA TRBJ1-6 TRBV10-3 many CAIHGAGNSPLHF TGTGCCATCCACGGCGCGGGAAATTCACCCCTCCACTTT
TRBD2 TRBJ2-1 TRBV20-1 NA CSARPPGLAGKGYNEQFF TGCAGTGCTAGACCTCCGGGACTAGCGGGTAAAGGCTACAATGAGCAGTTCTTC
NA TRBJ1-2 TRBV28 many CAILRGSRIRGYTF TGTGCCATCCTGCGGGGCAGCCGTATACGAGGCTACACCTTC
NA TRBJ2-7 TRBV28 many CASSQPTGVSYEQYF TGTGCCAGCAGTCAACCGACAGGTGTCTCCTACGAGCAGTACTTC
TRBD2 TRBJ2-4 TRBV29-1 many CSVGLAGGYNIQYF TGCAGCGTTGGACTAGCGGGAGGTTATAACATTCAGTACTTC
NA TRBJ2-1 TRBV6-2/TRBV6-3 NA CASTRPGEAGNEHFF TGTGCCAGCACCAGACCGGGGGAAGCTGGCAATGAGCATTTCTTC
NA TRBJ1-1 TRBV5-1 NA CASSLGGSMNTEAFF TGCGCCAGCAGCTTAGGCGGCAGCATGAACACTGAAGCTTTCTTT
NA TRBJ2-1 TRBV14 NA CASSQDKGRGLVYNEQFF TGTGCCAGCAGCCAAGACAAGGGGAGGGGGCTCGTCTACAATGAGCAGTTCTTC
TRBD2 TRBJ2-3 TRBV12-3/TRBV12-4 NA CASSLSGINPDTQYF TGTGCCAGCAGCCTTAGCGGGATAAACCCAGATACGCAGTATTTT
NA TRBJ2-1 TRBV12-5 many CASGFTNSVRLSSYNEQFF TGTGCTAGTGGTTTTACGAATAGTGTAAGGCTCAGCTCCTACAATGAGCAGTTCTTC
NA TRBJ1-5 TRBV12-3/TRBV12-4 NA CASSSATSGDQPQHF TGTGCCAGCAGCTCGGCGACTTCAGGGGATCAGCCCCAGCATTTT
TRBD1 TRBJ2-1 TRBV29-1 many CSVELGQAYNEQFF TGCAGCGTTGAGTTAGGACAGGCCTACAATGAGCAGTTCTTC
NA TRBJ2-3 TRBV12-5 many CASGLVPDSPRYF TGTGCTAGTGGTTTGGTACCTGACTCCCCGCGATATTTT